The 21 T cell receptor beta chains below come from one sample, sequenced in a study of blood T cell repertoires in COVID-19. Measured with immunoSEQ multiplex PCR; TCRdb has only the in-frame clones, and not every one. The table includes 350,000 to 450,000 clones, around 91% detected once. Sequencing was done on a sample of peripheral blood. The source of these receptors is a middle-aged woman with COVID-19, enrolled during active disease.

The CDR3 region has the DNA TGTGCCAGCAGTGTAATAGGACAGAGCAATCAGCCCCAGCATTTT. Its translation is CASSVIGQSNQPQHF. The chain combines TRBV2 with TRBJ1-5, with a weak D call TRBD1 (6 bases). The CDR3 has 15 amino acids. The germline gives CDR1 SNHLY, CDR2 FYNNEI. Trimming took 4 bases from V and 1 from J, leaving 11 bases between them. The whole variable domain, filled in from reference TRBV2 and TRBJ1-5, reads EPEVTQTPSHQVTQMGQEVILRCVPISNHLYFYWYRQILGQKVEFLVSFYNNEISEKSEIFDDQFSVERPDGSNFTLKIRSTKLEDSAMYFCASSVIGQSNQPQHFGDGTRLSIL.

The chain recombines TRBV27 with TRBJ2-7; the D gene is possibly TRBD1 (5 bases). The length of the CDR3 is 13 residues. Between the trimmed V and J ends, which lost 3 bases and 5 bases, there was a span of 11 bases. The germline V gene has CDR1 MNHEY and CDR2 SMNVEV (reference sequence). Written as DNA, the CDR3 is TGTGCCAGCAGTTTCATTCAGGGTGACGAGCAGTACTTC. This encodes CASSFIQGDEQYF.

This sequence joins TRBV28 and TRBJ1-3; D gene unclear. The germline V gene encodes CDR1 MDHEN and CDR2 SYDVKM. V lost 7 bases, J lost 1 base, and 14 bases lay in between. The CDR3 runs 15 residues. The CDR3 bases are TGTGCCAGCACACGGGTTCCTAGTTCTGGAAACACCATATATTTT. Its protein product is CASTRVPSSGNTIYF.

The chain is built from TRBV10-3 and TRBJ1-5; TRBD1 matches at 9 bases. V lost 8 bases, J lost 4 bases, and 15 bases stayed unmatched. This CDR3 is built from 17 residues. The germline V gene encodes CDR1 ENHRY and CDR2 SYGVKD. The CDR3 nucleotides are TGTGCCATCTCCTGGGGACAGGGAGGTCGAATTAATCAGCCCCAGCATTTT. Protein sequence: CAISWGQGGRINQPQHF.

The gene calls are TRBV5-1 and TRBJ2-6, with D possibly matching TRBD2 (6 bases). This CDR3 has 15 amino acids. V was clipped by 0 bases and J by 4 bases, with 8 bases between them. Germline assignment: CDR1 SGHRS and CDR2 YFSETQ. CDR3 DNA sequence: TGCGCCAGCAGCTTGGCCAGCGGGGGGGCCAACGTCCTGACTTTC. This codes for CASSLASGGANVLTF.

This chain connects TRBV7-2 to TRBJ2-7; weak D call: TRBD1 (6 bases). Trimming took off 6 bases at V and 3 bases at J, with 12 bases between the two ends. The CDR3 sequence is 13 residues long. Per the germline V gene, CDR1 is SGHTA and CDR2 is FQGNSA. The CDR3 DNA reads TGTGCCAGCAGTAATGGACAGCTCTACGAGCAGTACTTC. It yields the protein CASSNGQLYEQYF. Variable domain in full (rest from reference TRBV7-2 and TRBJ2-7): GAGVSQSPSNKVTEKGKDVELRCDPISGHTALYWYRQSLGQGLEFLIYFQGNSAPDKSGLPSDRFSAERTGGSVSTLTIQRTQQEDSAVYLCASSNGQLYEQYFGPGTRLTVT.

The chain carries TRBV6-5 and TRBJ2-1; no clear D. The germline CDR1 and CDR2 sequences are MNHEY and SVGAGI. The CDR3 has 13 amino acids. V gave up 0 bases and J gave up 5 bases, with 5 bases separating them. Written as DNA, the CDR3 is TGTGCCAGCAGTTACTCGAGGAACAATGAGCAGTTCTTC. Translation: CASSYSRNNEQFF.

The V call is TRBV6-5, the J call TRBJ1-6; TRBD1 matches 7 bases. Germline V CDR1 and CDR2: MNHEY, SVGAGI. V shed 6 bases and J 6 bases; nucleotides not matched to a gene: 8. The CDR3 consists of 15 residues. CDR3: CASRFEGASNSPLHF. The CDR3 bases are TGTGCCAGCAGGTTTGAGGGGGCGAGTAATTCACCCCTCCACTTT.

This chain connects TRBV2 to TRBJ1-4; tentatively, D is TRBD1 (5 bases). V lost 6 bases and J 8 bases, leaving 16 bases between the germline ends. CDR1 SNHLY and CDR2 FYNNEI come from the germline V gene. This CDR3 is 14 amino acids long. The CDR3 protein is CASRASSGEEKLFF. The CDR3 nucleotides are TGTGCCAGCAGGGCCTCCTCGGGGGAAGAAAAACTGTTTTTT.

The chain joins TRBV19 to TRBJ1-1, with 10 bases fitting TRBD1. The V and J ends lost 2 bases and 4 bases, in that order; junction bases with no gene match: 4. CDR3 size: 15 residues. CDR1 is LNHDA, CDR2 SQIVND, per germline (reference sequence). The CDR3: CASSIPGQGPTEAFF. The CDR3 bases are TGTGCCAGTAGTATACCGGGACAGGGGCCCACTGAAGCTTTCTTT. Full variable domain (outside the CDR3, taken from reference TRBV19 and TRBJ1-1): DGGITQSPKYLFRKEGQNVTLSCEQNLNHDAMYWYRQDPGQGLRLIYYSQIVNDFQKGDIAEGYSVSREKKESFPLTVTSAQKNPTAFYLCASSIPGQGPTEAFFGQGTRLTVV.

The rearrangement uses TRBV19 and TRBJ1-2, with 7 bases matching TRBD1. With V trimmed by 9 bases and J by 4 bases, 5 bases remained unmatched. The CDR3 length is 12 residues. Germline CDR1 reads LNHDA; CDR2 reads SQIVND (reference sequence). The CDR3 loop reads CASQGGIYGYTF. DNA of the CDR3: TGTGCCAGCCAAGGGGGCATCTATGGCTACACCTTC.

The chain employs TRBV6-2 or TRBV6-3 and TRBJ2-4; tentative D call: TRBD2 (6 bases). Trimming stripped 1 base from V and 1 base from J, with 17 bases between. The CDR3 length is 18 residues. Per the germline V gene, CDR1 is MNHEY and CDR2 is SVGEGT. CDR3 DNA: TGTGCCAGCAGTTACTACGGACTATTGGCCTCGGCCAAAAACATTCAGTACTTC. It is translated as CASSYYGLLASAKNIQYF.

This rearrangement joins TRBV11-2 to TRBJ2-2; 9 nucleotides agree with TRBD1. Germline CDR1 and CDR2: SGHAT and FQNNGV. The CDR3 has 15 residues. With V trimmed by 4 bases and J by 6 bases, 6 bases remained unmatched. For the CDR3, the DNA is TGTGCCAGCAGCTGGGGACAGGGAATACCCGGGGAGCTGTTTTTT. Translated: CASSWGQGIPGELFF.

V usage is TRBV5-6 and J usage is TRBJ2-7, with TRBD2 identical over 7 bases. Germline assignment: CDR1 SGHDT and CDR2 YYEEEE. This CDR3 has 15 amino acids. V was pared by 4 bases and J by 2 bases, with 9 bases of the junction left unmatched. DNA of the CDR3: TGTGCCAGCAGCCTCGGGCTAGCGGTGACCTACGAGCAGTACTTC. The encoded protein is CASSLGLAVTYEQYF. Full variable domain (rest looked up from reference TRBV5-6 and TRBJ2-7): DAGVTQSPTHLIKTRGQQVTLRCSPKSGHDTVSWYQQALGQGPQFIFQYYEEEERQRGNFPDRFSGHQFPNYSSELNVNALLLGDSALYLCASSLGLAVTYEQYFGPGTRLTVT.

This rearrangement joins TRBV11-2 to TRBJ2-1; 11 bases align to TRBD2. Unmatched junction bases numbered 9, after V lost 1 base and J lost 10 bases. The CDR3 is 16 residues long. Germline V CDR1 and CDR2: SGHAT, FQNNGV. Here the CDR3 DNA reads TGTGCCAGCAGCTTAGGACTACCGGGACTAGCGGAGGAGCAGTTCTTC. This gives the protein CASSLGLPGLAEEQFF. The full variable domain, with the rest looked up from reference TRBV11-2 and TRBJ2-1, is EAGVAQSPRYKIIEKRQSVAFWCNPISGHATLYWYQQILGQGPKLLIQFQNNGVVDDSQLPKDRFSAERLKGVDSTLKIQPAKLEDSAVYLCASSLGLPGLAEEQFFGPGTRLTVL.

The chain combines TRBV5-1 with TRBJ1-1; D is perhaps TRBD1 (5 bases). V shed 4 bases and J shed 3 bases, with 7 bases lying between them. Looked up from germline, CDR1 is SGHRS and CDR2 is YFSETQ. This CDR3 has 12 amino acids. The DNA for the CDR3 is TGCGCCAGCAGCGAACAGGACACTGAAGCTTTCTTT. This codes for CASSEQDTEAFF.

The chain employs TRBV27 and TRBJ2-1; D is undetermined. V lost 5 bases and J lost 3, with 14 bases in between. The CDR3 loop spans 15 amino acids. CDR1 and CDR2 (germline): MNHEY, SMNVEV (reference sequence). The CDR3 region is CASSPTGGLYNEQFF. CDR3 nucleotides: TGTGCCAGCAGTCCTACGGGTGGTCTCTACAATGAGCAGTTCTTC.

The chain carries TRBV6-1 and TRBJ1-6; D perhaps matches TRBD1 (6 bases). Trimming removed 2 bases from V and 7 bases from J, with 12 bases in between. The CDR3 has 15 amino acids. Germline V CDR1 and CDR2: MNHNS, SASEGT. For the CDR3, the DNA is TGTGCCAGCAGTGAATTGGAGGGGGGGAATTCACCCCTCCACTTT. Its protein is CASSELEGGNSPLHF.

This sequence joins TRBV5-4 and TRBJ2-7; 9 bases match TRBD1. CDR1 is SGHNT and CDR2 is YYREEE in the germline V gene (reference sequence). CDR3 length equals 15 residues. Losses at the gene ends were 0 bases for V and 6 bases for J; bases not matched to a gene: 7. The CDR3: CASSLARTGVGEQYF. DNA of the CDR3: TGTGCCAGCAGCTTGGCCAGGACAGGGGTGGGCGAGCAGTACTTC.

The chain is built from TRBV19 and TRBJ2-6; tentative D call: TRBD1 (5 bases). CDR1 is LNHDA, CDR2 SQIVND, per germline (reference sequence). The CDR3 sequence is 16 residues long. V was clipped by 5 bases and J by 1 base, with 12 bases between them. The chain's CDR3 is CASSLRQFSGANVLTF. As DNA, the CDR3 is TGTGCCAGTAGTCTCCGACAGTTTTCTGGGGCCAACGTCCTGACTTTC.

The chain employs TRBV27 and TRBJ2-7; possible D gene TRBD2, 7 bases. The CDR3 runs to 16 residues. Trimming cost V 1 base and J 0 bases, with 13 bases left between them. Germline V gives CDR1 MNHEY, CDR2 SMNVEV (reference sequence). CDR3 loop: CASSLYSGGLSYEQYF. The CDR3 nucleotides read TGTGCCAGCAGTTTATATTCGGGGGGCCTCTCCTACGAGCAGTACTTC.